Shown below are 3 T cell receptor delta chains from a single sample sequenced in a study of gamma-delta chains in newborns, infants, children. TCRdb re-analyzed the reads via CATT. The sample includes some 6,500 delta-chain clones, approximately 10% of them seen just once. Sequencing was done on a sample of blood. The origin of the receptors is a child who was a newborn, infant or young child, either healthy, febrile or measles-vaccinated (not recorded which).

This clone was found a few times. The chain carries TRDV2 and TRDJ2, with no clear D. The CDR3 has 15 amino acids. The V end was cut by 2 bases, the J end by 5 bases, with 14 bases between. The V gene's germline CDR1 is GEAIGNYY and CDR2 EKD. CDR3 coding DNA: TGTGCCTGTGACAGCTTGTCGGCCCTCACAGCACAACTCTTCTTT. Translated, it gives CACDSLSALTAQLFF.

This clone is termed medium-sized. The genes are TRDV2 and TRDJ3, with 12 bases lining up with TRDD3. The CDR3 extends over 20 amino acids. CDR1 and CDR2 from the germline V gene are GEAIGNYY and EKD. Germline trimming cut 0 bases from V and 5 bases from J; bases unmatched to any gene: 10. CDR3 DNA: TGTGCCTGTGACACCGTCCTACTGGGGGATACAAACCGGGACACCCGACAGATGTTTTTC. Amino acid sequence: CACDTVLLGDTNRDTRQMFF.

There is no V gene call, and the J gene is TRDJ1; the table's TRDD3 call for D was not verified on the DNA. This CDR3 has 23 residues. In DNA, the CDR3 is TGTGCCTGTGACACTGTTTCCCTTCCTCTTATACTTTGGGGATCCGATATCACCGATAAACTCATCTTT. Translation gives CACDTVSLPLILWGSDITDKLIF.